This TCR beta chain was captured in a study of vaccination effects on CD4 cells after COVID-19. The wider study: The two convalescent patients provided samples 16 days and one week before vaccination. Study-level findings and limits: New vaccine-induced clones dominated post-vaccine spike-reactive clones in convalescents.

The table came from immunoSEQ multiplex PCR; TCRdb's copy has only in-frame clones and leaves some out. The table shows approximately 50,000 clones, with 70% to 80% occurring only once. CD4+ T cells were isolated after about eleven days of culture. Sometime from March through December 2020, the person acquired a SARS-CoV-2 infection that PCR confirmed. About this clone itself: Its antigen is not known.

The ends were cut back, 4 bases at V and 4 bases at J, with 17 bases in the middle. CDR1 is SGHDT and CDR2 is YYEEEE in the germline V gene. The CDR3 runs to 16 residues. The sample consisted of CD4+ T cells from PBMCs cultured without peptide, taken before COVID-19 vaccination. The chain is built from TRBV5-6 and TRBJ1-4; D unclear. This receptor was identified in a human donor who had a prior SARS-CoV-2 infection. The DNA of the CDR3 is TGTGCCAGCAGCCCGCGCCCGGGCAGCCATAATGAAAAACTGTTTTTT. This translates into CASSPRPGSHNEKLFF.